This T cell receptor (beta chain) emerged from a study of shared clonotypes between healthy human individuals. Study at large: Researchers assigned three CD4 naive, three CD4 memory, two CD8 naive and one CD8 memory plate to each donor.

This clone has a single count. The CDR3 spans 16 residues. With 2 bases removed from V and 4 bases from J, the gap between germline ends came to 18 bases. Per the germline V gene, CDR1 is SGHVS and CDR2 is FQNEAQ. The assay ran at deep level. Assay used: immunoSEQ multiplex PCR; TCRdb lists only in-frame clones, some missing. Altogether over 850,000 clones are present, about 84% being singletons, with the ten largest covering around 0.61%. The rearrangement links TRBV7-8 to TRBJ2-7; D may correspond to TRBD1 or TRBD2 (5 bases each). This receptor was obtained from a man between 18 and 29 years old in good health. Some clones in this sample may be carry-over from other donors' samples. The sequencing input was memory CD4+ T cells from PBMCs. The subset denotes: CD45RA-negative fraction. This chain's CDR3 is CASSLTPKGPKYEQYF. The CDR3 nucleotides are TGTGCCAGCAGCTTAACCCCCAAGGGACCGAAATACGAGCAGTACTTC.